Listed below are T cell receptor beta chains from one sample, sequenced in a study of T cell repertoires in cytomegalovirus infection. TCRdb reprocessed the reads via MiXCR and lists one record per CDR3 protein. Of roughly 570,000 distinct CDR3 sequences listed, under 45% are singletons. These receptors have no known antigen. Sequenced material: cultured PBMCs, taken from culture after CMV antigen stimulation. These receptors were collected from a human donor in good health (CMV status not recorded). Some clones in this sample may be carry-over from other donors' samples. Both conserved end residues are part of each CDR3. The D gene is left open where the match is weak. Clone size is given for some rows only: seen once, a few or many times, or a class if the clone is expanded.

J gene	V gene	D gene	CDR3 length	clone size	CDR3 protein	CDR3 DNA
TRBJ1-4	TRBV7-9	TRBD1	14	few	CASASGTGNEKLFF	TGTGCCAGCGCGTCCGGGACAGGCAATGAAAAACTGTTTTTT
TRBJ2-1	TRBV11-2	-	16	-	CASSPWGREVGNEQFF	TGTGCCAGCAGCCCCTGGGGGAGAGAGGTGGGCAATGAGCAGTTCTTC
TRBJ2-5	TRBV6-1	-	14	-	CASSAYREQETQYF	TGTGCCAGCAGTGCATACAGAGAACAAGAGACCCAGTACTTC
TRBJ2-2	TRBV6-2/TRBV6-3	-	17	-	CASSFLAGGANTGELFF	TGTGCCAGCAGTTTTCTTGCTGGCGGGGCGAACACCGGGGAGCTGTTTTTT
TRBJ1-1	TRBV20-1	TRBD1	15	once	CSARGRGTGLTEAFF	TGCAGTGCTAGAGGGCGAGGGACAGGGTTGACTGAAGCTTTCTTT
TRBJ2-7	TRBV7-2	TRBD2	17	-	CASSPGLAQRSSYEQYF	TGTGCCAGCAGCCCCGGACTAGCCCAGAGGAGCTCCTACGAGCAGTACTTC
TRBJ1-2	TRBV4-3	-	17	-	CASSQDGGIGQLYGYTF	TGCGCCAGCAGCCAAGATGGAGGGATCGGACAGCTCTATGGCTACACCTTC
TRBJ2-2	TRBV28	TRBD2	17	-	CASSFSSSGAFTGELFF	TGTGCCAGCAGTTTCTCCTCTAGCGGGGCCTTCACCGGGGAGCTGTTTTTT
TRBJ1-2	TRBV12-3/TRBV12-4	-	14	-	CASTLDPGDYGYTF	TGTGCCAGCACCCTAGACCCTGGGGACTATGGCTACACCTTC
TRBJ1-6	TRBV4-3	-	16	-	CASSQGYTEVGSPLHF	TGCGCCAGCAGCCAGGGTTATACCGAAGTCGGTTCACCCCTCCACTTT
TRBJ1-5	TRBV7-2	-	13	-	CASSLLFGQPQHF	TGTGCCAGCAGCTTATTGTTTGGTCAGCCCCAGCATTTT
TRBJ2-7	TRBV7-2	TRBD1	15	-	CASSPKTGGLYEQYF	TGTGCCAGCAGCCCAAAGACAGGGGGCTTATACGAGCAGTACTTC
TRBJ1-4	TRBV7-8	-	16	-	CASSLEYGRTNEKLFF	TGTGCCAGCAGCTTAGAGTACGGGCGGACTAATGAAAAACTGTTTTTT
TRBJ2-7	TRBV10-3	-	14	-	CAISESAQGLEQYF	TGTGCCATCAGTGAGTCTGCCCAGGGTCTCGAGCAGTACTTC
TRBJ2-7	TRBV6-2/TRBV6-3	-	11	few	CASGRGYEQYF	TGTGCCAGCGGGCGGGGATACGAGCAGTACTTC
TRBJ2-1	TRBV18	-	15	few	CASSPQGWGNNEQFF	TGTGCCAGCTCACCCCAGGGTTGGGGGAACAATGAGCAGTTCTTC
TRBJ2-3	TRBV7-6	TRBD1	16	-	CASSLYVGQGIDTQYF	TGTGCCAGCAGCTTATATGTCGGACAGGGGATAGATACGCAGTATTTT
TRBJ1-6	TRBV7-2	-	15	-	CASSLAFGLDSPLHF	TGTGCCAGCAGCTTAGCGTTTGGGTTAGATTCACCCCTCCACTTT
TRBJ2-2	TRBV7-6	TRBD1	17	few	CASSPSPGQGWPGELFF	TGTGCCAGCAGCCCGTCACCGGGACAGGGGTGGCCCGGGGAGCTGTTTTTT
TRBJ1-1	TRBV7-8	TRBD1	14	-	CASSPDRGRGEAFF	TGTGCCAGCAGCCCAGACAGGGGGCGCGGGGAAGCTTTCTTT
TRBJ2-3	TRBV28	TRBD2	15	-	CASRNLADSADTQYF	TGTGCCAGCAGAAACCTAGCGGATAGCGCAGATACGCAGTATTTT
TRBJ2-6	TRBV12-3/TRBV12-4	-	16	-	CASSRGQNSGANVLTF	TGTGCCAGCAGCAGAGGACAGAACTCTGGGGCCAACGTCCTGACTTTC
TRBJ1-6	TRBV27	TRBD1	14	few	CASGTGTGPPALHF	TGTGCCAGCGGAACTGGGACAGGTCCCCCGGCCCTCCACTTT
TRBJ2-7	TRBV6-8	TRBD1	12	-	CAGGQGGYEQYF	TGTGCCGGAGGACAGGGGGGGTACGAGCAGTACTTC
TRBJ2-7	TRBV5-1	-	14	-	CASATGTEIYEQYF	TGCGCCAGCGCGACCGGGACGGAAATCTACGAGCAGTACTTC
TRBJ1-1	TRBV20-1	TRBD1	13	few	CSARSGGMGTAFF	TGCAGTGCTAGATCAGGGGGGATGGGTACGGCTTTCTTT
TRBJ2-5	TRBV20-1	-	13	-	CSARVPPGETQYF	TGCAGTGCTAGAGTTCCCCCGGGGGAGACCCAGTACTTC
TRBJ2-1	TRBV7-6	TRBD1	17	few	CASSLRPQGATYNEQFF	TGTGCCAGCAGCTTACGCCCACAGGGGGCAACCTACAATGAGCAGTTCTTC
TRBJ1-1	TRBV19	-	13	-	CASSINLNTEAFF	TGTGCCAGTAGTATTAACCTGAACACTGAAGCTTTCTTT
TRBJ2-5	TRBV7-2	-	14	few	CASSSGPYSGTQYF	TGTGCCAGCAGCTCCGGGCCCTATTCCGGGACCCAGTACTTC
TRBJ1-6	TRBV7-2	TRBD1	15	many	CASSLGTGLGSPLHF	TGTGCCAGCAGCTTAGGGACAGGGCTAGGGTCACCCCTCCACTTT
TRBJ1-1	TRBV19	-	13	-	CASSNALYTEAFF	TGTGCCAGTAGTAACGCCCTCTACACTGAAGCTTTCTTT
TRBJ2-7	TRBV12-3/TRBV12-4	-	15	-	CASSPDGARRPRQYF	TGTGCCAGCAGTCCCGACGGGGCCCGTCGTCCGAGGCAGTACTTC
TRBJ1-4	TRBV29-1	-	11	-	CSGIVYEKLFF	TGCAGCGGGATCGTTTATGAAAAACTGTTTTTT
TRBJ2-3	TRBV10-3	TRBD2	14	-	CAVTTSKGWDTQYF	TGTGCCGTAACGACTAGCAAAGGGTGGGATACGCAGTATTTT
TRBJ1-5	TRBV7-2	-	14	many	CASTVTGMRQPQHF	TGTGCCAGCACAGTAACAGGGATGAGGCAGCCCCAGCATTTT
TRBJ2-7	TRBV27	TRBD2	17	few	CASSDRFTSGTPYEQYF	TGTGCCAGCAGTGACCGATTCACTAGCGGGACCCCCTACGAGCAGTACTTC
TRBJ1-6	TRBV6-1	TRBD1	14	few	CASREGAHNSPLHF	TGTGCCAGCAGGGAGGGGGCGCATAATTCACCCCTCCACTTT
TRBJ2-7	TRBV7-2	-	15	many	CASSLDGSSSYEQYF	TGTGCCAGCAGCTTAGATGGCAGCAGCTCCTACGAGCAGTACTTC
TRBJ2-1	TRBV14	TRBD1	13	-	CASSLRIGTGVFF	TGTGCCAGCAGCTTACGAATCGGGACAGGGGTGTTCTTC
TRBJ1-5	TRBV19	-	14	once	CASTLGTINQPQHF	TGTGCCAGTACCCTTGGGACAATCAATCAGCCCCAGCATTTT
TRBJ2-2	TRBV12-3/TRBV12-4	TRBD2	17	few	CASSLSPRTSSTGELFF	TGTGCCAGCAGTTTATCGCCCCGGACTAGCAGCACCGGGGAGCTGTTTTTT
TRBJ1-1	TRBV7-2	-	14	-	CASGRGGSNTEAFF	TGTGCCAGCGGCCGAGGTGGGTCGAACACTGAAGCTTTCTTT
TRBJ2-2	TRBV6-5	-	13	few	CASSNRPAGELFF	TGTGCCAGCAGTAACAGACCCGCCGGGGAGCTGTTTTTT
TRBJ2-2	TRBV7-2	-	13	few	CASSNITPGELFF	TGTGCCAGCAGCAACATCACCCCGGGGGAGCTGTTTTTT
TRBJ2-5	TRBV28	TRBD1	14	-	CASSSRTGRETQYF	TGTGCCAGCAGTTCGAGGACAGGGCGAGAGACCCAGTACTTC
TRBJ2-2	TRBV7-6	TRBD2	18	many	CASSLAIGASGSTGELFF	TGTGCCAGCAGCTTGGCTATAGGGGCTAGCGGGAGCACCGGGGAGCTGTTTTTT
TRBJ2-5	TRBV7-2	-	13	few	CASSFKGGETQYF	TGTGCCAGCAGCTTTAAGGGCGGAGAGACCCAGTACTTC
TRBJ2-3	TRBV6-1	-	14	-	CASSDSKSTDTQYF	TGTGCCAGCAGCGACTCCAAGAGCACAGATACGCAGTATTTT